This T cell receptor beta chain derives from a study of cytomegalovirus exposure and HLA in healthy donors. Both 60 Vbeta primers and 13 Jbeta primers went into the PCR. Data came from immunoSEQ multiplex PCR; TCRdb stores just in-frame clones and leaves some out. This listing includes about 200,000 clones. V lost 0 bases and J lost 10, with 10 bases in between. This CDR3 region has 13 residues. Germline V gene sequence: CDR1 MRHNA, CDR2 SNTAGT. Regarding the study as a whole: HLA alleles showed associations with roughly 17,000 TCR beta sequences in a later analysis, at a 0.05 false discovery rate. A later analysis found that most CMV-associated TCR beta chains appeared HLA-restricted. Researchers counted around 160 TCR beta chains as cytomegalovirus-associated. Highly shared sequence variants in one cluster were likely a sequencing artifact.

A note on this clone: What it binds is unknown.

The receptor was isolated from a boy aged 10-17 years in good health and CMV-seronegative. The chain is built from TRBV6-4 and TRBJ1-5, with unresolved D. Sample: PBMCs. CDR3 residues: CASSDSRGFPQHF. For the CDR3, the DNA is TGTGCCAGCAGTGACTCGAGAGGTTTTCCCCAGCATTTT.